Presented here are 25 T cell receptor beta chains from one specimen sequenced in a study of identical twins. TCRdb itself ran the 5' RACE reads through MiXCR, one entry per CDR3 protein. This sample has roughly 290,000 distinct CDR3 sequences, with 9.5% found just once. This sample also appeared in a second study, on yellow fever vaccine responses in identical twins.

The sequencing input was CD8+ T cells sorted from blood. The receptors were gathered from a woman between 18 and 29 years old in good health.

In this sample, this clonotype turned up many times. The V gene is TRBV4-3, the J gene TRBJ2-1; 10 positions match TRBD2. J gave up 6 bases and V 0 bases, and 11 bases lay outside the gene matches. The CDR3 extends over 18 amino acids. From germline, CDR1 is LGHNA and CDR2 YSLEER. CDR3 in DNA: TGCGCCAGCAGCCAAGATTCTCCACTAGCGGGATACCGCAATGAGCAGTTCTTC. This codes for CASSQDSPLAGYRNEQFF.

This clonotype came up a few times. The chain uses TRBV6-5 and TRBJ2-7; D might be TRBD1 (6 bases). Germline values: CDR1 MNHEY, CDR2 SVGAGI. The CDR3 totals 14 residues. The V gene lost 2 bases and the J gene lost 2 bases, with 10 bases spanning the gap. The CDR3 here is CASSYVTGAYEQYF. For the CDR3, the DNA is TGTGCCAGCAGTTACGTGACAGGTGCCTACGAGCAGTACTTC.

This clonotype was seen only a few times. This chain uses TRBV4-1 with TRBJ2-7; D is unclear. V was shortened by 1 base and J by 3 bases, with 13 bases between the two germline ends. This CDR3 is built from 15 residues. Germline V gene lookup returns CDR1 MGHRA and CDR2 YSYEKL. The CDR3 DNA is TGCGCCAGCAGCCAAGGAGAGCTAACACACTACGAGCAGTACTTC. The encoded protein is CASSQGELTHYEQYF.

Many counts were recorded for this clonotype. The genes are TRBV5-1 and TRBJ2-7; 7 positions agree with TRBD1. Germline V lookup: CDR1 SGHRS, CDR2 YFSETQ. After removal of 0 bases from V and 6 bases from J, the junction contained 9 bases not matched to a gene. This CDR3 spans 15 amino acids. In DNA form, the CDR3 reads TGCGCCAGCAGCTTGGTACAGGGGAACTACCGCGAGCAGTACTTC. Translation: CASSLVQGNYREQYF.

With regard to this clonotype: One end of the junction is discordant with germline, which a read error may explain. V and J are TRBV4-2 and TRBJ2-1; the D gene is possibly TRBD2 (5 bases). Germline CDR1 is LGHNA and CDR2 is YNFKEQ. CDR3 size: 13 residues. CDR3 DNA sequence: TGTGCCATCAGCCCCGGGATAAGCTGCTATCAGTTCTTC. This codes for CAISPGISCYQFF.

V gene TRBV7-8 combines with J gene TRBJ2-1, with D perhaps TRBD2 (5 bases). The germline CDR1 and CDR2 sequences are SGHVS and FQNEAQ. Trimming pared 5 bases from V and 6 bases from J, leaving 11 bases between. The CDR3 covers 13 residues. CDR3 loop: CASSRGSGNEQFF. The CDR3 DNA reads TGTGCCAGCAGCCGAGGGAGTGGCAATGAGCAGTTCTTC.

A word on this clonotype: Relative to the germline gene, one junction end is altered; a read error may explain this. The gene calls are TRBV18 and TRBJ1-2, with 9 bases aligning to TRBD1. Germline V gene sequence: CDR1 KGHSH, CDR2 LQKENI. The CDR3 totals 10 residues. The CDR3 nucleotides are TGTGCCAGCTCCCCTGACAGGGGGGCCTTC. This codes for CASSPDRGAF.

The sample holds many counts of this clonotype. The V call is TRBV29-1, the J call TRBJ2-1, with D perhaps matching TRBD2 (5 bases). Germline-derived CDR1 and CDR2 are SQVTM and ANQGSEA. The CDR3 covers 13 residues. V shed 4 bases and J shed 0 bases, with 7 bases lying between them. CDR3 DNA sequence: TGCAGCGTTGGAGGGTACTCCTACAATGAGCAGTTCTTC. Protein: CSVGGYSYNEQFF.

This clonotype came up many times. The genes are TRBV20-1 and TRBJ2-7; D may be TRBD1 (5 bases). This CDR3 has 13 residues. V was shortened by 0 bases and J by 3 bases, with 9 bases between the two germline ends. Germline-derived CDR1 and CDR2 are DFQATT and SNEGSKA (reference sequence). DNA of the CDR3: TGCAGTGCTAGAGAGCAGGGCAACTACGAGCAGTACTTC. This sequence encodes CSAREQGNYEQYF.

The chain carries TRBV28 and TRBJ2-1; 9 nucleotides align to TRBD2. V lost 10 bases and J lost 6; bases outside the gene matches: 10. The CDR3 has 14 residues. Per the germline V gene, CDR1 is MDHEN and CDR2 is SYDVKM. The CDR3 nucleotides read TGTGCCAACAGCGCGGGAGGGCCTGGCAATGAGCAGTTCTTC. This gives the protein CANSAGGPGNEQFF.

Only a few counts were recorded for this clonotype. The chain has TRBV9 and TRBJ2-1; D is perhaps TRBD1 or TRBD2 (5 bases each). The V gene's germline CDR1 is SGDLS and CDR2 YYNGEE. This CDR3 is 15 amino acids long. V was clipped by 6 bases and J by 6 bases, with 19 bases between them. The CDR3 DNA reads as TGTGCCAGCACCCCGGGGCACCCACTTACCAATGAGCAGTTCTTC. Translating it yields CASTPGHPLTNEQFF.

This clonotype has a count of ten or more. The chain uses TRBV10-3 and TRBJ1-1; D call uncertain. V lost 0 bases, J lost 1 base, and 6 bases lay in between. The CDR3 consists of 14 residues. Germline assignment: CDR1 ENHRY and CDR2 SYGVKD. In DNA form, the CDR3 reads TGTGCCATCAGTGAGTCGGGAGGGAACACTGAAGCTTTCTTT. It codes for CAISESGGNTEAFF.

The chain is built from TRBV7-2 and TRBJ1-6, with D maybe TRBD1 (5 bases). The germline V and J ends were trimmed by 5 bases and 6 bases, with 14 bases remaining between them. CDR1 and CDR2 (germline): SGHTA, FQGNSA. This CDR3 region has 15 residues. CDR3 region: CASSRRDFGNSPLHF. The CDR3 DNA reads as TGTGCCAGCAGCCGGAGGGACTTCGGTAATTCACCCCTCCACTTT.

The V call is TRBV13, the J call TRBJ2-7; 14 positions agree with TRBD2. This CDR3 is built from 15 residues. V gave up 5 bases and J gave up 6 bases; unmatched junction bases: 6. Germline values: CDR1 PRHDT, CDR2 FYEKMQ (reference sequence). In DNA form, the CDR3 reads TGTGCCAGCAGCGAGGGGACTAGCGGGAGTCGCGAGCAGTACTTC. It is translated as CASSEGTSGSREQYF.

This clonotype appeared many times. The CDR3 bases are TGTGCCAGCATAGCAGGAAACCAAGAGACCCAGTACTTC. This gives the protein CASIAGNQETQYF. The J gene is TRBJ2-5, the V gene TRBV2; no clear D gene. Germline CDR1 reads SNHLY; CDR2 reads FYNNEI. The CDR3 loop spans 13 amino acids. V dropped 7 bases and J dropped 0 bases, with 9 bases sitting between them.

The V and J genes are TRBV14 and TRBJ1-2; no reliable D call. V was shortened by 2 bases and J by 7 bases, with 11 bases between the two germline ends. This CDR3 spans 13 amino acids. Germline V CDR1 and CDR2: SGHDN, FVKESK. CDR3 DNA sequence: TGTGCCAGCAGCCAATGGAGGGCTGGTGGCTACACCTTC. As protein: CASSQWRAGGYTF.

This clonotype came up a few times. The V and J genes are TRBV5-1 and TRBJ2-7; tentatively, D is TRBD1 or TRBD2 (6 bases each). CDR1 is SGHRS and CDR2 is YFSETQ in the germline V gene. Trimming removed 0 bases from V and 3 bases from J, with 13 bases in between. The CDR3 is 15 amino acids. CDR3 amino acids: CASSLEVGGFYEQYF. The CDR3 region has the DNA TGCGCCAGCAGCTTGGAGGTCGGGGGCTTCTACGAGCAGTACTTC.

This chain links TRBV7-9 with TRBJ2-5, with D possibly being TRBD1 (6 bases). Germline loops: CDR1 SEHNR, CDR2 FQNEAQ (reference sequence). V was shortened by 4 bases and J by 1 base, with 7 bases between the two germline ends. CDR3 length equals 13 residues. The CDR3 coding sequence is TGTGCCAGCAGCTGGGGGCCCCAAGAGACCCAGTACTTC. This encodes CASSWGPQETQYF. Full variable domain (remainder filled in from reference TRBV7-9 and TRBJ2-5): DTGVSQNPRHKITKRGQNVTFRCDPISEHNRLYWYRQTLGQGPEFLTYFQNEAQLEKSRLLSDRFSAERPKGSFSTLEIQRTEQGDSAMYLCASSWGPQETQYFGPGTRLLVL.

The chain is built from TRBV7-9 and TRBJ2-4; D might be TRBD2 (5 bases). The germline gives CDR1 SEHNR, CDR2 FQNEAQ (reference sequence). The CDR3 contains 16 residues. The ends were cut back, 1 base at V and 2 bases at J, with 12 bases in the middle. CDR3 sequence: CASSLVEGLTKNIQYF. The CDR3 nucleotides are TGTGCCAGCAGCTTAGTCGAGGGTCTGACCAAAAACATTCAGTACTTC.

The chain uses TRBV19 and TRBJ2-1, with TRBD2 identical over 11 bases. CDR1 is LNHDA and CDR2 is SQIVND in the germline V gene (reference sequence). The CDR3 totals 19 residues. V shed 0 bases and J 7 bases; nucleotides not matched to a gene: 14. Here the CDR3 reads CASSIDRGLAGGHFNEQFF. For the CDR3, the DNA is TGTGCCAGTAGTATAGATCGGGGGCTAGCGGGGGGCCATTTTAATGAGCAGTTCTTC.

This rearrangement joins TRBV27 to TRBJ2-1; maybe TRBD1 (5 bases). With 0 bases removed from V and 3 bases from J, the gap between germline ends came to 9 bases. This CDR3 has 15 residues. Germline CDR1 and CDR2: MNHEY and SMNVEV (reference sequence). The DNA of the CDR3 is TGTGCCAGCAGTTTATCCGCTGACAGCTACAATGAGCAGTTCTTC. Its translation: CASSLSADSYNEQFF.

In this sample, this clonotype turned up many times. The V and J genes are TRBV6-2 or TRBV6-3 and TRBJ2-3; 9 bases are a match to TRBD1. Trimming cost V 6 bases and J 5 bases; bases outside gene matches: 9. The germline gives CDR1 MNHEY, CDR2 SVGEGT. The CDR3 runs 15 residues. Here the CDR3 reads CASSPGQGVLDTQYF. CDR3 nucleotide sequence: TGTGCCAGCAGCCCGGGACAGGGAGTATTAGATACGCAGTATTTT.

This clonotype has more than one count but fewer than ten. This rearrangement joins TRBV6-4 to TRBJ2-1; D is unresolved. Germline V gives CDR1 MRHNA, CDR2 SNTAGT. The germline V and J ends were trimmed by 4 bases and 2 bases, with 6 bases remaining between them. This CDR3 comprises 13 residues. The CDR3 sequence: CASSVEAYNEQFF. Here the CDR3 DNA reads TGTGCCAGCAGTGTTGAGGCCTACAATGAGCAGTTCTTC.

This clonotype was observed many times. V and J are TRBV6-5 and TRBJ2-1; D ambiguous. Trimming shortened V by 2 bases and J by 6 bases, and 11 bases separated the two germline ends. The germline gives CDR1 MNHEY, CDR2 SVGAGI. The CDR3 extends over 14 amino acids. The CDR3 sequence: CASSYTKMGNEQFF. The DNA for the CDR3 is TGTGCCAGCAGTTACACTAAAATGGGCAATGAGCAGTTCTTC.

A few counts support this clonotype. The chain has TRBV3-1 and TRBJ2-1, with a tentative D call TRBD2 (5 bases). The CDR3 runs to 15 residues. Per germline, CDR1 LGHDT and CDR2 YNNKEL (reference sequence). Trimming shortened V by 0 bases and J by 9 bases, and 15 bases separated the two germline ends. The CDR3 DNA follows: TGTGCCAGCAGCCAAGATATATTCGCGGACTCTGAGCAGTTCTTC. It is translated as CASSQDIFADSEQFF.